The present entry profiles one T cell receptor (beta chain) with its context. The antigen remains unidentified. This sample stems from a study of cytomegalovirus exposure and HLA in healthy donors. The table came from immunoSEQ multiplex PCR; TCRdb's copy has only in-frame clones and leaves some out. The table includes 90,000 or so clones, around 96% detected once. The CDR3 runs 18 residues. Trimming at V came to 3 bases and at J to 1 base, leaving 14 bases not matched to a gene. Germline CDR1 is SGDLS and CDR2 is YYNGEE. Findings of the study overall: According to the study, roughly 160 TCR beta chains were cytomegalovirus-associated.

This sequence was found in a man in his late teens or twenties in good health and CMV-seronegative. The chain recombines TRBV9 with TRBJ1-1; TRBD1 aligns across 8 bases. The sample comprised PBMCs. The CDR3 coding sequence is TGTGCCAGCAGCGCGAACGGACAGGGTGGGTTTGAGAACACTGAAGCTTTCTTT. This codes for CASSANGQGGFENTEAFF.